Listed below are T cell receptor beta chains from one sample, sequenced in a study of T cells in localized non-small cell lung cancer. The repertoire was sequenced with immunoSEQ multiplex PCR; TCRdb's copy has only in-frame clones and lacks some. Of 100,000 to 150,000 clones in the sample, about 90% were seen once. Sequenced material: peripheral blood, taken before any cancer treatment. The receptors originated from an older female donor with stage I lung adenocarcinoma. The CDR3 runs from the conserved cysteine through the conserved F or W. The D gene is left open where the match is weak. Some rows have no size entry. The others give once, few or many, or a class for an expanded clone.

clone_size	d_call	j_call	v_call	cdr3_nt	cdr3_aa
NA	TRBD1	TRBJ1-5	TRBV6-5	TGTGCCAGCAGGGCGACAGGGGATGGTCAGCCCCAGCATTTT	CASRATGDGQPQHF
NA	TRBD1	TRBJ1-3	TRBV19	TGTGCCAGTAGTCCTCGGGGACAGAGGGGAAACACCATATATTTT	CASSPRGQRGNTIYF
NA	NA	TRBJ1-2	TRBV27	TGTGCCAGCAGAGTGGCGGGAGCTTATGGCTACACCTTC	CASRVAGAYGYTF
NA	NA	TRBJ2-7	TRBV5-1	TGCGCCAGCAGCTTGGCTGGGGGCCAGGTTGAGTACTTC	CASSLAGGQVEYF
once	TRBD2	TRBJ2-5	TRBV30	TGTGCCTGGAGGCTAGCGGGGGGTCGAAGGGAGACCCAGTACTTC	CAWRLAGGRRETQYF
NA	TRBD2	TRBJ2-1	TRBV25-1	TGTGCCAGCAGTGAATACGGGAGGGCCTACAATGAGCAGTTCTTC	CASSEYGRAYNEQFF
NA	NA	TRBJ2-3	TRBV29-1	TGCAGCGTTGACTTCACAGATACGCAGTATTTT	CSVDFTDTQYF
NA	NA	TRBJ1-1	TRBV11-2	TGTGCCAGCAGCTCAACACTGAACACTGAAGCTTTCTTT	CASSSTLNTEAFF
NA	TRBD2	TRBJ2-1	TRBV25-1	TGTGCCAGCAGTGAATTTGGGGATAGCAGGGACTACAGTGAGCAGTTCTTC	CASSEFGDSRDYSEQFF
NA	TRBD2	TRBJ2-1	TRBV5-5	TGTGCCAGCAGCTTGGCCGGGACTAGCGGCAATGAGCAGTTCTTC	CASSLAGTSGNEQFF
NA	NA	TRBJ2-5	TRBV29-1	TGCAGCGTTGAAGGGGTAGTAGAGACCCAGTACTTC	CSVEGVVETQYF
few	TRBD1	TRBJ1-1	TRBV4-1	TGCGCCAGCAGCCTTAGAACAGGGGGCGGCACTGAAGCTTTCTTT	CASSLRTGGGTEAFF